Included here is one TCR beta chain sequence, with context. Its antigen is unidentified. This CDR3 is 12 amino acids long. Trimming took 8 bases from V and 1 from J, leaving 9 bases between them. CDR1 and CDR2 from the germline V gene are SGHAT and FQNNGV. The data are from a study of T cells in Graves' hyperthyroidism and ophthalmopathy. The CDR3 regions of TCR beta were amplified from RNA transcripts. The primer set for the first-round RT-PCR of the TCR CDR3 was HTBI. TCRdb reprocessed the multiplex PCR reads with MiXCR, giving one entry per CDR3 protein. The sample yields a few hundred thousand distinct CDR3 sequences, 15% to 20% seen once. Study-level results: Most clonotypes expanded in the thyroid (above 0.001) were also present in blood.

The sequence derives from a woman aged 45-65 years with Graves' hyperthyroidism. Input material: blood. J is TRBJ2-7 and V is TRBV11-2; D gene uncertain. The CDR3 nucleotides read TGTGCCAGCGCGACCCTTTCCTACGAGCAGTACGTC. This translates into CASATLSYEQYV.